This section outlines one T cell receptor (beta chain) sequence together with its context. Its specificity is unknown. The data derive from a study of shared clonotypes between healthy human individuals. Whole-study results and caveats: A generally larger estimated richness was seen in naive subsets than in memory subsets.

Donors comprised only Caucasian adults living in Nashville, Tennessee. A CD45RA-negative memory subset and a CD45RA+ naive subset were separated from the CD4+ cells. Over several immunoSEQ plates, each subset's genomic DNA was distributed in even portions. Assay: immunoSEQ multiplex PCR; the TCRdb copy retains only in-frame clones and omits some. The sample contains about 960,000 clones, over 75% of which appear only once. The CDR3 loop spans 14 amino acids. Trimming took off 3 bases at V and 4 bases at J, with 7 bases between the two ends. Germline-derived CDR1 and CDR2 are SGHTA and FQGNSA. This sequence joins TRBV7-2 and TRBJ1-6; a possible D gene is TRBD1 (5 bases). Specimen: memory CD4+ T cells sorted from blood. Subset specified: CD45RA-negative fraction. This TCR was recovered from a man in his late teens or twenties in good health. The CDR3 nucleotides are TGTGCCAGCAGCTTGGGGGGTTATAATTCACCCCTCCACTTT. Its protein product is CASSLGGYNSPLHF.